This T cell receptor beta chain was profiled in a study of T cells in narcolepsy. Overall study context: Healthy controls were enrolled alongside patients with narcolepsy type 1 or type 2.

Whole-study results and caveats: Same-patient CSF and blood CD4+ T cell clonotypes included HCRT-specific and TRIB2-specific autoreactive ones. Healthy controls reportedly lacked the autoreactive clonotypes serially found in patients' blood. Autoreactive clone sequences were missing from some blood memory CD4+ repertoires.

Germline V gene data show CDR1 as GTSNPN and CDR2 as SVGIG (reference sequence). Deletions cut 1 base from V and 3 bases from J, with 7 bases between. The CDR3 is made up of 12 amino acids. About this clone itself: Its target is unknown.

TCRdb's table, derived via immunoSEQ multiplex PCR, lists solely in-frame clones and lacks some. This sample has under 40,000 clones; about 84% occur once, and the top ten carry roughly 1.3%. This receptor was obtained from a human donor with narcolepsy. The gene calls are TRBV30 and TRBJ2-7; D is unresolved. Sequenced material: CD45RA- memory CD4+ T cells from PBMCs. The CDR3 DNA is TGTGCCTGGAGTGGGGGTAACTACGAGCAGTACTTC. It is translated as CAWSGGNYEQYF.